This TCR beta chain was identified during a study of blood T cell repertoires in COVID-19. Authors' analysis steps: Amplified reference gene primers provided the basis for estimating nucleated cell counts. Assay used: immunoSEQ multiplex PCR; TCRdb lists only in-frame clones, some missing. V and J calls and clone size come straight from that table; D and trimming were deduced from the DNA. The sample contains about 68,000 clones, about 83% of which appear only once. Germline V gene data show CDR1 as KGHDR and CDR2 as SFDVKD. The CDR3 consists of 16 residues. Trimming stripped 4 bases from V and 4 bases from J, with 18 bases between.

The V call is TRBV24-1, the J call TRBJ2-5; the D gene is possibly TRBD2 (5 bases). The sample taken for sequencing was peripheral blood. This TCR was sampled from a human donor in a cohort sampled during active COVID-19. The CDR3 spells CATSDPTARGRETQYF. The CDR3 DNA is TGTGCCACCAGTGACCCAACGGCCCGAGGGAGAGAGACCCAGTACTTC.